The T cell receptor beta chain under discussion was sequenced for a study of identical twins. Germline assignment: CDR1 SGHRS and CDR2 YFSETQ. Trimming stripped 2 bases from V and 3 bases from J, with 14 bases between. The CDR3 is made up of 16 amino acids. TCRdb fed the 5' RACE reads into MiXCR, producing one record per CDR3 protein. This table holds about 200,000 distinct CDR3 sequences, about 10% found once. The V call is TRBV5-1, the J call TRBJ1-4, with a weak D call TRBD1 (5 bases). Sequencing was performed on memory T cells sorted from blood. The receptor comes from a man aged 45-65 years in good health. In DNA form, the CDR3 reads TGCGCCAGCAGCTTAGGGTTTTCGGGGCCTAATGAAAAACTGTTTTTT. Its translation is CASSLGFSGPNEKLFF.